A single sample gave rise to the 14 T cell receptor beta chains below, sequenced in a study of blood T cell repertoires in COVID-19. Measured with immunoSEQ multiplex PCR; TCRdb has only the in-frame clones, and not every one. Here the sample spans roughly 57,000 clones, 90% being singletons. The sequencing sample was made of peripheral blood. These receptors were obtained from a human donor in a cohort sampled during active COVID-19.

The chain carries TRBV2 and TRBJ2-3, with 10 positions matching TRBD2. This CDR3 comprises 19 residues. The junction had 15 bases not matched to a gene; V was cut back by 0 bases and J by 6 bases. Germline V gene lookup returns CDR1 SNHLY and CDR2 FYNNEI. The CDR3 sequence: CASSEALLFRAGGPDTQYF. The CDR3 nucleotides read TGTGCCAGCAGTGAAGCGCTTTTGTTTCGAGCGGGGGGGCCTGATACGCAGTATTTT.

This clone was found a few times. The chain employs TRBV7-9 and TRBJ1-2; the D is unclear. The germline V gene has CDR1 SEHNR and CDR2 FQNEAQ (reference sequence). The CDR3 totals 15 residues. Trimming pared 2 bases from V and 2 bases from J, leaving 12 bases between. CDR3 DNA: TGTGCCAGCAGCTTACAGGAAGAGGGCAACTATGGCTACACCTTC. Amino acid sequence: CASSLQEEGNYGYTF.

In this sample, this clone turned up a few times. The chain joins TRBV4-1 to TRBJ1-3; D not resolved. V lost 4 bases and J lost 4, with 14 bases in between. Germline V CDR1 and CDR2: MGHRA, YSYEKL. The CDR3 has 15 amino acids. The CDR3 DNA reads TGCGCCAGCAGCCGGTTATACCCTGCGGGAAACACCATATATTTT. Its translation is CASSRLYPAGNTIYF.

This sequence joins TRBV6-6 and TRBJ2-2, with 14 bases aligning to TRBD2. This CDR3 has 17 residues. After removal of 5 bases from V and 1 base from J, the junction contained 3 bases not matched to a gene. The germline V gene encodes CDR1 MNHNY and CDR2 SVGAGI (reference sequence). The CDR3 bases are TGTGCCAGCAGTCCGGGACTAGCGGGGGAGAACACCGGGGAGCTGTTTTTT. Its translation: CASSPGLAGENTGELFF.

DNA of the CDR3: TGTGCCAGCACCCCGCGGACAGGGAGGGACGAGCAGTACTTC. This codes for CASTPRTGRDEQYF. J is TRBJ2-7 and V is TRBV28; perhaps TRBD1 as D (8 bases). V shed 7 bases and J shed 5 bases, with 18 bases lying between them. Germline V lookup: CDR1 MDHEN, CDR2 SYDVKM. The CDR3 covers 14 residues.

CDR3 in amino acids: CASSLLNPGQGPYNEQFF. The CDR3 nucleotides read TGTGCCAGCAGCTTGTTAAATCCGGGACAGGGTCCCTACAATGAGCAGTTCTTC. This chain links TRBV7-8 with TRBJ2-1; TRBD1 matches 9 bases. Germline V gene data show CDR1 as SGHVS and CDR2 as FQNEAQ. This CDR3 comprises 18 residues. After removal of 3 bases from V and 2 bases from J, the junction contained 11 bases not matched to a gene.

The count of this clone is one. The chain has TRBV19 and TRBJ2-5, with unresolved D. V was trimmed by 1 base and J by 3 bases, leaving 6 bases between them. CDR3 size: 13 residues. Germline CDR1 reads LNHDA; CDR2 reads SQIVND (reference sequence). Here the CDR3 reads CASSIGSEETQYF. CDR3 DNA sequence: TGTGCCAGTAGTATAGGCAGCGAAGAGACCCAGTACTTC.

In DNA, the CDR3 is TGTGCCAGCAGCTTAGGGTCGGGACAGGGGTCAGATACGCAGTATTTT. Its translation: CASSLGSGQGSDTQYF. The rearrangement links TRBV11-2 to TRBJ2-3; 10 bases align to TRBD1. CDR1 and CDR2 (germline): SGHAT, FQNNGV. Unmatched junction bases numbered 5, after V lost 1 base and J lost 4 bases. The CDR3 sequence is 16 residues long. Based on the CDR3 plus reference TRBV11-2 and TRBJ2-3, the full variable domain is EAGVAQSPRYKIIEKRQSVAFWCNPISGHATLYWYQQILGQGPKLLIQFQNNGVVDDSQLPKDRFSAERLKGVDSTLKIQPAKLEDSAVYLCASSLGSGQGSDTQYFGPGTRLTVL.

There are a few counts of this clone. V is TRBV7-9 and J is TRBJ2-5; D remains ambiguous. CDR3 length: 14 residues. Trimming stripped 1 base from V and 3 bases from J, with 9 bases between. CDR1 and CDR2 from the germline V gene are SEHNR and FQNEAQ (reference sequence). The CDR3 sequence is CASSLVSTEETQYF. DNA for the CDR3: TGTGCCAGCAGCTTAGTGTCTACCGAAGAGACCCAGTACTTC.

The chain recombines TRBV2 with TRBJ2-1, with D unresolved. Trimming took 6 bases from V and 7 from J, leaving 22 bases between them. The germline V gene has CDR1 SNHLY and CDR2 FYNNEI. The CDR3 is 16 residues long. CDR3 bases: TGTGCCAGCAGGCCCTACCCGCGGAGAGAATGGAATGAGCAGTTCTTC. Its protein product is CASRPYPRREWNEQFF.

The V and J genes are TRBV4-1 and TRBJ2-4, with D tentatively TRBD2 (5 bases). Trimming shortened V by 1 base and J by 3 bases, and 16 bases separated the two germline ends. The CDR3 totals 17 residues. Germline V gives CDR1 MGHRA, CDR2 YSYEKL. In DNA, the CDR3 is TGCGCCAGCAGCCAAGTTGGACCGGGGTGGGACAAAAACATTCAGTACTTC. Protein sequence: CASSQVGPGWDKNIQYF.

CDR3 protein: CASGSVSGGGQFF. The CDR3, as DNA: TGTGCTAGTGGTTCCGTTAGCGGGGGAGGGCAGTTCTTC. The gene calls are TRBV12-5 and TRBJ2-1, with 9 bases fitting TRBD2. From germline, CDR1 is LGHNT and CDR2 FRNRAP. After removal of 4 bases from V and 12 bases from J, the junction contained 7 bases not matched to a gene. This CDR3 has 13 amino acids.

This sequence joins TRBV27 and TRBJ2-1, with 12 bases aligning to TRBD2. The CDR3 has 18 residues. Germline assignment: CDR1 MNHEY and CDR2 SMNVEV (reference sequence). V shed 5 bases and J 9 bases; nucleotides not matched to a gene: 17. This CDR3 reads CASSTNFQTSGSWGEQFF. As DNA, the CDR3 is TGTGCCAGCAGTACCAACTTCCAGACTAGCGGGAGTTGGGGTGAGCAGTTCTTC.

Only one count was recorded for this clone. The rearrangement links TRBV19 to TRBJ2-6; D gene unclear. The CDR3 extends over 17 amino acids. Germline CDR1 LNHDA, CDR2 SQIVND (reference sequence). Trimming took 7 bases from V and 0 from J, leaving 16 bases between them. CDR3 DNA: TGTGCCAGTACGGCTCCAGGCCTTAACTCTGGGGCCAACGTCCTGACTTTC. Translated: CASTAPGLNSGANVLTF.